These 18 T cell receptor beta chains originate from one sample sequenced in a study of T cells in Graves' hyperthyroidism and ophthalmopathy. It was RNA transcripts that yielded the amplified TCR beta CDR3 regions. During a first-round RT-PCR of the TCR CDR3, the HTBI primer set was used. TCRdb reanalysed the multiplex PCR reads using MiXCR and keeps one entry per CDR3 protein. In the table there are some 270,000 distinct CDR3 sequences, approximately 14% of which are singletons. Sequenced: blood. The receptors come from a woman between 40 and 50 years old with Graves' hyperthyroidism.

This clonotype has at least ten counts. The chain couples TRBV28 to TRBJ2-5; tentative D call: TRBD2 (7 bases). V lost 1 base, J lost 13 bases, and 22 bases lay in between. CDR3 length: 15 residues. Germline V gene sequence: CDR1 MDHEN, CDR2 SYDVKM. CDR3 DNA sequence: TGTGCCAGCAGTTTATCAGGGGCGGGGCGGGAGAGAGGGTACTTC. It yields the protein CASSLSGAGRERGYF. Drawing the rest from reference TRBV28 and TRBJ2-5, the complete variable domain is DVKVTQSSRYLVKRTGEKVFLECVQDMDHENMFWYRQDPGLGLRLIYFSYDVKMKEKGDIPEGYSVSREKKERFSLILESASTNQTSMYLCASSLSGAGRERGYFGPGTRLLVL.

In this sample, this clonotype turned up many times. V and J are TRBV28 and TRBJ2-7; D not certain. The CDR3 runs 14 residues. V was cut by 4 bases and J by 6 bases, with 16 bases left in between. CDR1 and CDR2 (germline): MDHEN, SYDVKM. This CDR3 is CASSSYSVEGEQYF. The CDR3 DNA sequence: TGTGCCAGCAGTTCTTACTCCGTGGAAGGCGAGCAGTACTTC.

The rearrangement uses TRBV12-3 or TRBV12-4 and TRBJ1-2; no definite D call. Trimming cost V 7 bases and J 8 bases, with 14 bases left between them. CDR3 length: 12 residues. CDR3 in amino acids: CASTTGPVGYTF. Here the CDR3 DNA reads TGTGCCAGCACCACGGGCCCGGTCGGCTACACCTTC.

The sample holds many counts of this clonotype. The chain combines TRBV11-3 with TRBJ1-2; 8 bases map to TRBD1. The trim removed 1 base at V and 4 bases at J, leaving 2 bases unmatched. The CDR3 extends over 14 amino acids. Looked up from germline, CDR1 is SGHNT and CDR2 is YENEEA. This CDR3 is CASSLGTGGYGYTF. The CDR3 DNA follows: TGTGCCAGCAGCTTAGGCACAGGGGGCTATGGCTACACCTTC.

In the case of this clonotype: The junction does not match germline at one end; this may be a read error. CDR3: CASSLAQGRYEQYF. The CDR3 region has the DNA TGTGCCAGCAGTTTAGCTCAGGGCCGATACGAGCAGTACTTC. The chain links TRBV10-3 to TRBJ2-7, with D possibly TRBD1 on 5 matching bases. The CDR3 sequence is 14 residues long. Germline V CDR1 and CDR2: ENHRY, SYGVKD.

This clonotype was picked up many times. The chain recombines TRBV29-1 with TRBJ2-5; no clear D. Trimming took off 2 bases at V and 3 bases at J, with 7 bases between the two ends. The CDR3 spans 12 residues. Per the germline V gene, CDR1 is SQVTM and CDR2 is ANQGSEA. The CDR3 DNA reads as TGCAGCGTTGAACGTGGAAAAGAGACCCAGTACTTC. Its protein product is CSVERGKETQYF.

The chain uses TRBV18 and TRBJ2-7; TRBD2 might be the D (6 bases). CDR3 length: 14 amino acids. Germline CDR1 reads KGHSH; CDR2 reads LQKENI. Between the trimmed V and J ends, which lost 6 bases and 5 bases, there was a span of 17 bases. Here the CDR3 reads CASSTRTNSDEQYF. CDR3 sequence (DNA): TGTGCCAGCTCGACCAGGACTAATTCAGACGAGCAGTACTTC.

This clonotype was seen repeatedly, ten times or more. The chain links TRBV6-5 to TRBJ1-6; D gene uncertain. Trimming took 2 bases from V and 7 from J, leaving 9 bases between them. CDR1 and CDR2 (germline): MNHEY, SVGAGI. The CDR3 is 14 amino acids. CDR3 coding DNA: TGTGCCAGCAGTTACAGTGCGGGGAATTCACCCCTCCACTTT. It codes for CASSYSAGNSPLHF.

V usage is TRBV28 and J usage is TRBJ2-7; TRBD1 matches at 9 bases. Germline V gene data show CDR1 as MDHEN and CDR2 as SYDVKM. The CDR3 sequence is 14 residues long. Trimming took 6 bases from V and 5 from J; bases not matched to a gene: 8. CDR3 sequence: CASRQTGGKDEQYF. The CDR3 DNA reads TGTGCCAGCAGGCAGACAGGGGGGAAGGACGAGCAGTACTTC.

This clonotype was found many times. J is TRBJ2-3 and V is TRBV18; D call uncertain. The CDR3 totals 15 residues. CDR1 is KGHSH, CDR2 LQKENI, per germline. V was shortened by 6 bases and J by 1 base, with 14 bases between the two germline ends. DNA of the CDR3: TGTGCCAGCTCCGAAGGCCTAGGCCGCACAGATACGCAGTATTTT. This translates into CASSEGLGRTDTQYF.

This clonotype was seen only a few times. This chain joins TRBV20-1 and TRBJ2-4; D may be TRBD2 (6 bases). Germline V gives CDR1 DFQATT, CDR2 SNEGSKA (reference sequence). This CDR3 contains 16 residues. V lost 6 bases, J lost 6 bases, and 24 bases lay in between. DNA of the CDR3: TGCAGTGCGGGCGAAGGGACTGCCCTCTACCCAAACATTCAGTACTTC. This gives the protein CSAGEGTALYPNIQYF.

This clonotype appeared many times. CDR3 amino acids: CASSTAGGSYNEQFF. For the CDR3, the DNA is TGTGCCAGCAGTACAGCGGGCGGGTCCTACAATGAGCAGTTCTTC. This sequence joins TRBV2 and TRBJ2-1; D is perhaps TRBD2 (6 bases). The CDR3 covers 15 residues. Germline CDR1 and CDR2: SNHLY and FYNNEI. V was clipped by 5 bases and J by 1 base, with 12 bases between them.

Note on this clonotype: A much larger clone is a single base away; this may be a read error. The rearrangement uses TRBV12-3 or TRBV12-4 and TRBJ1-2; TRBD1 matches at 10 bases. With V trimmed by 7 bases and J by 7 bases, 9 bases remained unmatched. The CDR3 sequence is 14 residues long. CDR3 nucleotides: TGTGCCAGCACCACAGGGACAGGGGCTCGTGGCTACACCTTC. Its protein product is CASTTGTGARGYTF.

In this sample, this clonotype turned up a few times. The gene calls are TRBV28 and TRBJ2-6; D is unclear. This CDR3 has 16 amino acids. Germline V gives CDR1 MDHEN, CDR2 SYDVKM. V lost 7 bases, J lost 0 bases, and 13 bases lay in between. The CDR3 DNA follows: TGTGCCAGCACCCAAACTCATGGCTCTGGGGCCAACGTCCTGACTTTC. Protein: CASTQTHGSGANVLTF.

This clonotype was detected only a few times. This may come from a read error, since a much larger clone is one base off. V usage is TRBV12-3 or TRBV12-4 and J usage is TRBJ2-1, with a possible D match to TRBD2 (5 bases). The CDR3 is made up of 16 amino acids. CDR3 coding DNA: TGTGCCAGCAGTTTAGGCCCAGCGGACTCCTACAGTGAGCAGTTCTTC. It is translated as CASSLGPADSYSEQFF.

This clonotype was observed at least ten times. This chain joins TRBV13 and TRBJ2-3; 8 nucleotides align to TRBD2. CDR3 length equals 13 residues. The germline CDR1 and CDR2 sequences are PRHDT and FYEKMQ (reference sequence). Trimming removed 10 bases from V and 4 bases from J; junction bases left unmatched: 7. The DNA of the CDR3 is TGTGCCACGGTGAAGCGGGAGTCAGATACGCAGTATTTT. This gives the protein CATVKRESDTQYF.

This clonotype was observed a few times. The chain carries TRBV7-8 and TRBJ2-1, with D uncertain. V gave up 3 bases and J gave up 9 bases, with 6 bases separating them. This CDR3 has 11 amino acids. The germline CDR1 and CDR2 sequences are SGHVS and FQNEAQ. The CDR3 DNA sequence: TGTGCCAGCAGCTTCCGGGCTGAGCAGTTCTTC. It translates to CASSFRAEQFF.

In this sample, this clonotype turned up a few times. The V call is TRBV9, the J call TRBJ1-3, with TRBD1 matching over 7 bases. V lost 2 bases, J lost 0 bases, and 8 bases stayed unmatched. The CDR3 loop spans 17 amino acids. Germline CDR1 SGDLS, CDR2 YYNGEE. CDR3 DNA: TGTGCCAGCAGCGTTTCACAGGGGCGCAGCTCTGGAAACACCATATATTTT. It specifies CASSVSQGRSSGNTIYF.